This T cell receptor (beta chain) was captured by sequencing in a study of cytomegalovirus exposure and HLA in healthy donors. CDR1 and CDR2 (germline): SGDLS, YYNGEE. The V gene end was trimmed by 3 bases and the J gene end by 3 bases; junction bases not matched to a gene: 9. This CDR3 has 15 amino acids. Note on this clone: The antigen remains undetermined.

Study observations and caveats: Later on, a genetic analysis was performed. It linked a missense variant in DCLRE1C with V- and J-gene trimming of TCR beta. Rarity marked most TCR sequences, yet some public TCRs occurred in many donors. Most subjects' HLA-A and HLA-B alleles were reportedly predicted from TCR beta sequences. TCR beta V segments were, for the most part, productive about 87% or about 30% of the time in an earlier analysis.

Researchers ran the PCR with 60 Vbeta and 13 Jbeta primers. Clones were sequenced by immunoSEQ multiplex PCR, and TCRdb holds only the in-frame ones, with some missing. This table has fewer than 180,000 clones, 55% to 80% appearing once. The specimen was PBMCs. The receptor was isolated from a woman aged 60 to 75 in good health and CMV-seropositive. This rearrangement joins TRBV9 to TRBJ2-7; TRBD1 matches at 7 bases. The CDR3 sequence: CASSGYPGQIYEQYF. The CDR3 nucleotides read TGTGCCAGCAGCGGGTACCCGGGACAGATCTACGAGCAGTACTTC.